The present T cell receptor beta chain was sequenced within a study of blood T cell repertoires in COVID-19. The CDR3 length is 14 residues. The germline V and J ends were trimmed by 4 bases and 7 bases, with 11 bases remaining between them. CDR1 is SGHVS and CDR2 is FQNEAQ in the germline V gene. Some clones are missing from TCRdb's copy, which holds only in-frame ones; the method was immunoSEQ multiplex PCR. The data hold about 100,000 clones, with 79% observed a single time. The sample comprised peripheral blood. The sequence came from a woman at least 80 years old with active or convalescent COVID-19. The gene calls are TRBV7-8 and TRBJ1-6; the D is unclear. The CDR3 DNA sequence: TGTGCCAGCAGCTCACGGGTCGACAATTCACCCCTCCACTTT. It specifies CASSSRVDNSPLHF.